This T cell receptor beta chain was found in a study of shared clonotypes between healthy human individuals. Method: immunoSEQ multiplex PCR; TCRdb's copy keeps in-frame clones and lacks some. This table holds under 600,000 clones, 98% found once. As for this clone: Its target is not known.

The study, taken as a whole, reports: It was observed that about 5% of naive CD4 clonotypes were shared across several donors. Rarefaction indicated that sorted-subset sequencing remained incomplete although depth was large.

The CDR3 spans 15 residues. Germline-derived CDR1 and CDR2 are SGDLS and YYNGEE. Trimming cost V 3 bases and J 3 bases, with 12 bases left between them. Naive CD8 cells lacked CD45RO, underwent positive selection for CCR7 and left out terminally differentiated effector memory CD45RA+ cells. All donors were healthy HIV-negative adults lacking recent acute infections or vaccinations. The receptor comes from a man aged 30 to 39 in good health. The chain carries TRBV9 and TRBJ2-2, with TRBD1 as a possible D gene (5 bases). The source material was naive CD8+ T cells sorted from blood. CDR3 nucleotide sequence: TGTGCCAGCAGCGCGACAGTAGACTACACCGGGGAGCTGTTTTTT. It codes for CASSATVDYTGELFF.